Listed here are 31 T cell receptor beta chains from one sample, sequenced in a study of T cells expressing NK-cell markers (dated by TCRdb to 2020 to 2022). The library was produced with 5' RACE. Sequencing used an Illumina HiSeq 2000. Following TCRdb reprocessing, every CDR3 protein sequence forms one entry, and DNA is not provided. The data table for this sample lists a few hundred thousand distinct CDR3 sequences. The ten largest make up 0.39% of the sample. The specimen was blood T cells: a sorted CD56 or NKG2C T cell subset, CD4+ or CD8+ T cells, or bulk PBMC T cells (not recorded which). Receptor source: a man younger than 35 in good health. Donor details come from another sample of the same person, matched by shared clones.

V gene TRBV20-1 combines with J gene TRBJ2-5; the TCRdb D gene call, TRBD2, has no DNA to confirm it. From germline, CDR1 is DFQATT and CDR2 SNEGSKA (reference sequence). The CDR3 has 12 residues. This CDR3 reads CSASSIIEGQYF.

The rearrangement joins TRBV7-2 to TRBJ2-1; TCRdb's assignment of TRBD2 cannot be checked, as there is no DNA. The CDR3 has 17 residues. From germline, CDR1 is SGHTA and CDR2 FQGNSA. The CDR3 reads CASSPHPTSGRGNEQFF. Full variable domain (outside the CDR3, taken from reference TRBV7-2 and TRBJ2-1): GAGVSQSPSNKVTEKGKDVELRCDPISGHTALYWYRQSLGQGLEFLIYFQGNSAPDKSGLPSDRFSAERTGGSVSTLTIQRTQQEDSAVYLCASSPHPTSGRGNEQFFGPGTRLTVL.

V is TRBV12-5 and J is TRBJ2-2; TCRdb selects TRBD1, and the lack of DNA leaves this call unchecked. The germline V gene encodes CDR1 LGHNT and CDR2 FRNRAP. CDR3 length: 15 residues. The CDR3 loop is CASGPGTGYSGELFF.

The chain couples TRBV20-1 to TRBJ2-1; TCRdb names TRBD2, which stays unverified in the absence of DNA. The CDR3 has 16 residues. The germline gives CDR1 DFQATT, CDR2 SNEGSKA (reference sequence). The CDR3: CSANHISGRLANEQFF.

V usage is TRBV18 and J usage is TRBJ1-2; TCRdb selects TRBD1, and the lack of DNA leaves this call unchecked. The CDR3 covers 13 residues. Germline V gives CDR1 KGHSH, CDR2 LQKENI. The CDR3 reads CASSQWEGKGYTF. Looking up the rest from reference TRBV18 and TRBJ1-2 gives the full variable domain: NAGVMQNPRHLVRRRGQEARLRCSPMKGHSHVYWYRQLPEEGLKFMVYLQKENIIDESGMPKERFSAEFPKEGPSILRIQQVVRGDSAAYFCASSQWEGKGYTFGSGTRLTVV.

The chain is built from TRBV4-3 and TRBJ2-3; lacking DNA, the TRBD1 call made by TCRdb goes unchecked. There are 14 residues in the CDR3. Germline CDR1 is LGHNA and CDR2 is YSLEER. Here the CDR3 reads CASSQETGVDTQYF.

CDR3 amino acids: CAWSLTGGAGNQPQHF. The chain recombines TRBV30 with TRBJ1-5; the D call of TRBD1 rests on TCRdb alone, since no DNA is present to check it. CDR3 length equals 16 residues. In germline, CDR1 is GTSNPN, CDR2 SVGIG (reference sequence).

CDR3 amino acids: CASTVGPGTGELFF. The chain is built from TRBV6-1 and TRBJ2-2; without DNA, the TCRdb call of TRBD1 cannot be checked. In germline, CDR1 is MNHNS, CDR2 SASEGT. The CDR3 spans 14 residues.

This sequence joins TRBV7-8 and TRBJ2-1; TCRdb's D gene call, TRBD2, goes unchecked for lack of DNA. There are 16 residues in the CDR3. Germline CDR1 SGHVS, CDR2 FQNEAQ. The CDR3 loop reads CASSLGGASVGAEQFF. Variable domain in full (rest from reference TRBV7-8 and TRBJ2-1): GAGVSQSPRYKVAKRGQDVALRCDPISGHVSLFWYQQALGQGPEFLTYFQNEAQLDKSGLPSDRFFAERPEGSVSTLKIQRTQQEDSAVYLCASSLGGASVGAEQFFGPGTRLTVL.

The chain joins TRBV29-1 to TRBJ2-5; TCRdb proposes TRBD1, but this gene call is untestable without DNA. The germline CDR1 and CDR2 sequences are SQVTM and ANQGSEA. The CDR3 loop spans 12 amino acids. The CDR3 protein is CSAGQGGGTQYF.

The chain has TRBV27 and TRBJ2-3; TCRdb outputs TRBD1, but without DNA this stays unchecked. This CDR3 has 16 amino acids. Germline V gives CDR1 MNHEY, CDR2 SMNVEV (reference sequence). This chain's CDR3 is CASSLIQGTSTDTQYF.

V gene TRBV6-2 or TRBV6-3 combines with J gene TRBJ2-4; TCRdb outputs TRBD1, but without DNA this stays unchecked. The CDR3 is made up of 14 amino acids. CDR1 MNHEY and CDR2 SVGEGT come from the germline V gene. CDR3 region: CASRLQGRKNIQYF.

V gene TRBV5-1 combines with J gene TRBJ2-3; TCRdb gives TRBD2 as the D gene, but with no DNA this cannot be confirmed. The CDR3 extends over 16 amino acids. Germline lookup yields CDR1 SGHRS and CDR2 YFSETQ. CDR3: CASSLVAGGRTDTQYF. The entire variable domain, with the rest obtained from reference TRBV5-1 and TRBJ2-3, is as follows: KAGVTQTPRYLIKTRGQQVTLSCSPISGHRSVSWYQQTPGQGLQFLFEYFSETQRNKGNFPGRFSGRQFSNSRSEMNVSTLELGDSALYLCASSLVAGGRTDTQYFGPGTRLTVL.

The rearrangement joins TRBV24-1 to TRBJ2-3; TCRdb picks TRBD1, but there is no DNA to check that call. CDR1 is KGHDR and CDR2 is SFDVKD in the germline V gene. The CDR3 is 13 residues long. CDR3 region: CAAGTPRTDTQYF.

The rearrangement links TRBV7-2 to TRBJ1-2. CDR1 is SGHTA, CDR2 FQGNSA, per germline. This CDR3 region has 15 residues. The CDR3 sequence: CASSLNAGKSYGYTF. Based on the CDR3 plus reference TRBV7-2 and TRBJ1-2, the full variable domain is GAGVSQSPSNKVTEKGKDVELRCDPISGHTALYWYRQSLGQGLEFLIYFQGNSAPDKSGLPSDRFSAERTGGSVSTLTIQRTQQEDSAVYLCASSLNAGKSYGYTFGSGTRLTVV.

V and J are TRBV4-2 and TRBJ2-3; TCRdb returns TRBD2, unconfirmable since there is no DNA. Germline V gene sequence: CDR1 LGHNA, CDR2 YNFKEQ. The CDR3 runs 17 residues. The CDR3 loop reads CASSQDLGSGSADTQYF.

V usage is TRBV12-3 or TRBV12-4 and J usage is TRBJ2-5; the D call from TCRdb, TRBD1, cannot be confirmed without DNA. The CDR3 consists of 17 residues. The CDR3 spells CASSLEWSEGFQGTQYF.

V and J are TRBV12-3 or TRBV12-4 and TRBJ2-1; TCRdb indicates TRBD1, and absent DNA this call remains unverified. The CDR3 length is 15 residues. The CDR3 sequence is CASSALGTGGNEQFF.

The chain uses TRBV6-2 or TRBV6-3 and TRBJ2-7; TCRdb gives TRBD1 as the D gene, but with no DNA this cannot be confirmed. The V gene's germline CDR1 is MNHEY and CDR2 SVGEGT. This CDR3 has 14 amino acids. This chain's CDR3 is CASSDRDRGNEQYF.

The V and J genes are TRBV29-1 and TRBJ1-5; TCRdb designates TRBD1, a call that cannot be tested without DNA. The CDR3 sequence is 13 residues long. Per germline, CDR1 SQVTM and CDR2 ANQGSEA. The CDR3 here is CSVSGASNQPQHF.

The chain links TRBV4-1 to TRBJ2-1; TCRdb calls TRBD2, which cannot be checked without DNA. Germline CDR1 reads MGHRA; CDR2 reads YSYEKL. This CDR3 has 15 amino acids. This CDR3 is CASSQWWLAYNEQFF.

The chain couples TRBV6-2 or TRBV6-3 to TRBJ2-1; TCRdb calls TRBD1, which cannot be checked without DNA. The CDR3 covers 16 residues. Germline V CDR1 and CDR2: MNHEY, SVGEGT. The CDR3 sequence is CASSPWVKRPYNEQFF.

The chain is built from TRBV7-2 and TRBJ2-3. CDR3 length: 14 amino acids. Germline lookup yields CDR1 SGHTA and CDR2 FQGNSA. CDR3 sequence: CASSPSLGTDTQYF.

The chain recombines TRBV20-1 with TRBJ1-1. The CDR3 consists of 14 residues. CDR1 and CDR2 from the germline V gene are DFQATT and SNEGSKA (reference sequence). The CDR3 spells CSALAPQMNTEAFF.

The rearrangement joins TRBV20-1 to TRBJ2-1; TCRdb indicates TRBD2, and absent DNA this call remains unverified. Germline CDR1 reads DFQATT; CDR2 reads SNEGSKA (reference sequence). CDR3 size: 14 residues. The CDR3 region is CSASNPLEYNEQFF.

This chain uses TRBV20-1 with TRBJ1-5; checking the TCRdb D call of TRBD1 is not possible without DNA. Germline CDR1 DFQATT, CDR2 SNEGSKA (reference sequence). CDR3 length: 15 amino acids. The CDR3 region is CSARRREIRNQPQHF.

The rearrangement uses TRBV5-1 and TRBJ2-1; absent DNA, TCRdb's TRBD2 call cannot be checked. CDR3 length equals 15 residues. CDR1 and CDR2 from the germline V gene are SGHRS and YFSETQ. CDR3 residues: CASSGRSGSSDEQFF.

V usage is TRBV20-1 and J usage is TRBJ2-7; TCRdb reports TRBD2, a call that lacks DNA to check it against. The CDR3 is 16 amino acids. CDR1 and CDR2 from the germline V gene are DFQATT and SNEGSKA (reference sequence). This CDR3 reads CSANLPSGQTSYEQYF.

The rearrangement joins TRBV12-3 or TRBV12-4 to TRBJ1-2; TCRdb indicates TRBD1, and absent DNA this call remains unverified. The CDR3 sequence is 13 residues long. CDR3 residues: CASSGTANYGYTF.

The rearrangement links TRBV27 to TRBJ2-5; TCRdb proposes TRBD1, but this gene call is untestable without DNA. In germline, CDR1 is MNHEY, CDR2 SMNVEV (reference sequence). This CDR3 has 13 residues. CDR3 in amino acids: CASSWGQGETQYF.

The chain recombines TRBV5-1 with TRBJ2-3; as DNA is missing, the TRBD1 call by TCRdb cannot be tested. The germline V gene encodes CDR1 SGHRS and CDR2 YFSETQ. This CDR3 is 17 amino acids long. Here the CDR3 reads CASSLNSRRMRGDTQYF.